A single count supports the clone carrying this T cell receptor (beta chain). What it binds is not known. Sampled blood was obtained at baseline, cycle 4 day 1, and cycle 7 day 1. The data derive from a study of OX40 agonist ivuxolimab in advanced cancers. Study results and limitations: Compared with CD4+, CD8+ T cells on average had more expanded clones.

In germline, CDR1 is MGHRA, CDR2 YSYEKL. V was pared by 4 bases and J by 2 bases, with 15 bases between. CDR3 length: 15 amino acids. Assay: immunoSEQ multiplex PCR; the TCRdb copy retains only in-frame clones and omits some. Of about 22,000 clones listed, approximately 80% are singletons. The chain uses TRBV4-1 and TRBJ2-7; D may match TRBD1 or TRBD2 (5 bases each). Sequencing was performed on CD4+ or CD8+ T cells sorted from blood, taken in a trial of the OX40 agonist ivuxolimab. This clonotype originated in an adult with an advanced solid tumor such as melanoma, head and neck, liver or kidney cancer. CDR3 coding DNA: TGCGCCAGCAGCCCCTATGGGACGGGTACCTACGAGCAGTACTTC. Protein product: CASSPYGTGTYEQYF.